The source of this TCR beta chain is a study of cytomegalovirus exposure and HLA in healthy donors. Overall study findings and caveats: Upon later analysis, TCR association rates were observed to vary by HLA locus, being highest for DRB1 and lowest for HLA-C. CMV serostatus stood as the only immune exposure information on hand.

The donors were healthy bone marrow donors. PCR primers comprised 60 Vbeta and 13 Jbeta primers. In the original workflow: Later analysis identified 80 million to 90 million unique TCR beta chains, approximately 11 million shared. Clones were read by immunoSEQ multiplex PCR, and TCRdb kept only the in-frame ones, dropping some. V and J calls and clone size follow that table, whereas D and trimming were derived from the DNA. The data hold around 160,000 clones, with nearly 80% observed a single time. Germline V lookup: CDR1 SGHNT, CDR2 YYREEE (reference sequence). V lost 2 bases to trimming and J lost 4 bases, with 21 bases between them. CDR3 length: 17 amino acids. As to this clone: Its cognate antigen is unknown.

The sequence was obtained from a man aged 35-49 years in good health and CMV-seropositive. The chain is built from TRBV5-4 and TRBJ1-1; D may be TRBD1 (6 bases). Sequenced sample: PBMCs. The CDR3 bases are TGTGCCAGCAGCTTAAATCGCAATGACAGGATTGGCACTGAAGCTTTCTTT. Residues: CASSLNRNDRIGTEAFF.